The rows below give T cell receptor beta chains drawn from one sample of a study of control samples from healthy donors and cancer patients. Profiled with immunoSEQ multiplex PCR; TCRdb holds only in-frame clones, not every one. The sample consists of about 170,000 clones, around 95% of them appearing once. Sequencing used blood. The receptors here all came from an older woman in good health. Each CDR3 is given with its conserved first and last residue. Each record gives: CDR3 DNA, CDR3 protein, clone size, V gene, D gene, J gene. D genes are given only for firm matches. Size tells how often a clone was seen (once, few, many) or the class of an expanded clone, and some rows leave it out.

CDR3nt: TGTGCCAGCAGCATCCGACAGGGGGGGCCGAGGAATGAGCAGTTCTTC
CDR3aa: CASSIRQGGPRNEQFF
abundance: .
v_gene: TRBV7-2
d_gene: TRBD1
j_gene: TRBJ2-1

CDR3nt: TGTGCCAGCAGTTCTTACACAGATACGCAGTATTTT
CDR3aa: CASSSYTDTQYF
abundance: .
v_gene: TRBV6-5
d_gene: .
j_gene: TRBJ2-3

CDR3nt: TGTGCCAGCAGCCAAGGAATAGCGGGGGGAGGTTACAATGAGCAGTTCTTC
CDR3aa: CASSQGIAGGGYNEQFF
abundance: .
v_gene: TRBV9
d_gene: TRBD2
j_gene: TRBJ2-1

CDR3nt: TGCAGCGTTGGGACAGTCTATGGCTACACCTTC
CDR3aa: CSVGTVYGYTF
abundance: .
v_gene: TRBV29-1
d_gene: .
j_gene: TRBJ1-2

CDR3nt: TGTGCCAGCAGCGCAGGGGTAGATACGCAGTATTTT
CDR3aa: CASSAGVDTQYF
abundance: few
v_gene: TRBV9
d_gene: .
j_gene: TRBJ2-3

CDR3nt: TGTGCCAGCTCACCACTCGCAGGGCCGGATCAGCCCCAGCATTTT
CDR3aa: CASSPLAGPDQPQHF
abundance: .
v_gene: TRBV18
d_gene: .
j_gene: TRBJ1-5

CDR3nt: TGTGCCAGCAGCGCGGGACAGCATCTACAAGAGACCCAGTACTTC
CDR3aa: CASSAGQHLQETQYF
abundance: .
v_gene: TRBV13
d_gene: .
j_gene: TRBJ2-5

CDR3nt: TGTGCCAGCTCACCACAGGGGAGCACTGAAGCTTTCTTT
CDR3aa: CASSPQGSTEAFF
abundance: .
v_gene: TRBV18
d_gene: .
j_gene: TRBJ1-1

CDR3nt: TGTGCCAGCAGCTTGGGGGACACCACCTACGAGCAGTACTTC
CDR3aa: CASSLGDTTYEQYF
abundance: .
v_gene: TRBV5-6
d_gene: .
j_gene: TRBJ2-7

CDR3nt: TGTGCCAGCAGCCCCCGGGGGATGGCAGATACGCAGTATTTT
CDR3aa: CASSPRGMADTQYF
abundance: .
v_gene: TRBV9
d_gene: .
j_gene: TRBJ2-3

CDR3nt: TGTGCCAGCAGCTCCGAAGACAGGGGGCCTGGAGAGGCCCAGTACTTC
CDR3aa: CASSSEDRGPGEAQYF
abundance: once
v_gene: TRBV9
d_gene: TRBD1
j_gene: TRBJ2-5

CDR3nt: TGTGCCAGCAGCCAAGTAGGGCAGGTTGTCTATGGCTACACCTTC
CDR3aa: CASSQVGQVVYGYTF
abundance: .
v_gene: TRBV3-1/TRBV3-2
d_gene: .
j_gene: TRBJ1-2

CDR3nt: TGTGCCAGCAGGGACCGTGCCGGGGCCAACGTCCTGACTTTC
CDR3aa: CASRDRAGANVLTF
abundance: .
v_gene: TRBV5-4
d_gene: .
j_gene: TRBJ2-6

CDR3nt: TGTGCCAGCAGTTACGGTGAAGCTGGGGGTCAGCCCCAGCATTTT
CDR3aa: CASSYGEAGGQPQHF
abundance: .
v_gene: TRBV6-2/TRBV6-3
d_gene: .
j_gene: TRBJ1-5

CDR3nt: TGTGCCAGTAGGCTACAAGGGTCAAACTATGGCTACACCTTC
CDR3aa: CASRLQGSNYGYTF
abundance: .
v_gene: TRBV19
d_gene: .
j_gene: TRBJ1-2

CDR3nt: TGTGCTAGTGGCACCGCGGCAGGGGGAAGTAATTCACCCCTCCACTTT
CDR3aa: CASGTAAGGSNSPLHF
abundance: .
v_gene: TRBV12-5
d_gene: TRBD1
j_gene: TRBJ1-6

CDR3nt: TGTGCCAGCAGCCAAGATCTAGGCTACGAGCAGTACTTC
CDR3aa: CASSQDLGYEQYF
abundance: .
v_gene: TRBV4-2
d_gene: .
j_gene: TRBJ2-7

CDR3nt: TGCGCCAGCAGTGAGTCGAGGGGAAATCAGCCCCAGCATTTT
CDR3aa: CASSESRGNQPQHF
abundance: .
v_gene: TRBV10-2
d_gene: .
j_gene: TRBJ1-5

CDR3nt: TGTGCCAGCAGCCGGACAGGGGGAGGCTATGGCTACACCTTC
CDR3aa: CASSRTGGGYGYTF
abundance: once
v_gene: TRBV27
d_gene: TRBD1
j_gene: TRBJ1-2

CDR3nt: TGTGCCAGCAGCTTGGGGTACAGACCCGGAAACACCATATATTTT
CDR3aa: CASSLGYRPGNTIYF
abundance: .
v_gene: TRBV5-8
d_gene: .
j_gene: TRBJ1-3

CDR3nt: TGTGCCAGCAGCCAAGTTTACGGTAGGAACGAGCAGTACTTC
CDR3aa: CASSQVYGRNEQYF
abundance: .
v_gene: TRBV3-1/TRBV3-2
d_gene: .
j_gene: TRBJ2-7

CDR3nt: TGTGCCTGGAGGGGACAGGGGGTAGGGACTGAAGCTTTCTTT
CDR3aa: CAWRGQGVGTEAFF
abundance: .
v_gene: TRBV30
d_gene: TRBD1
j_gene: TRBJ1-1

CDR3nt: TGTGCCAGCAGCACCCGGGACAGGTTTTACACTGAAGCTTTCTTT
CDR3aa: CASSTRDRFYTEAFF
abundance: .
v_gene: TRBV7-9
d_gene: TRBD1
j_gene: TRBJ1-1

CDR3nt: TGTGCCAGCAGCCAAGATCGGAGGAGAGAAGCTTTCTTT
CDR3aa: CASSQDRRREAFF
abundance: once
v_gene: TRBV3-1/TRBV3-2
d_gene: .
j_gene: TRBJ1-1

CDR3nt: TGTGCCAGCAGCGTAGGGCTGACTGGCTACACCTTC
CDR3aa: CASSVGLTGYTF
abundance: few
v_gene: TRBV27
d_gene: .
j_gene: TRBJ1-2

CDR3nt: TGCGCCAGCAGCTTGTTTACAGGGAACACTGAAGCTTTCTTT
CDR3aa: CASSLFTGNTEAFF
abundance: .
v_gene: TRBV5-1
d_gene: .
j_gene: TRBJ1-1

CDR3nt: TGTGCCAGCAGCCACCTGTCAGGGACCTACGAGCAGTACTTC
CDR3aa: CASSHLSGTYEQYF
abundance: .
v_gene: TRBV14
d_gene: .
j_gene: TRBJ2-7

CDR3nt: TGTGCCAGTAGTATTAGGCAGGGCGAAGAGACCCAGTACTTC
CDR3aa: CASSIRQGEETQYF
abundance: .
v_gene: TRBV19
d_gene: .
j_gene: TRBJ2-5

CDR3nt: TGTGCCAGCAGGGTCCGAAGACAGGGCAACGAGCAGTACTTC
CDR3aa: CASRVRRQGNEQYF
abundance: .
v_gene: TRBV6-5
d_gene: TRBD1
j_gene: TRBJ2-7

CDR3nt: TGTGCCAGTAGTCTGACGAATTCTGGAAACACCATATATTTT
CDR3aa: CASSLTNSGNTIYF
abundance: .
v_gene: TRBV19
d_gene: .
j_gene: TRBJ1-3

CDR3nt: TGTGCCTGGAGCTTAGTGTCGCGGCAGTACTTC
CDR3aa: CAWSLVSRQYF
abundance: .
v_gene: TRBV30
d_gene: .
j_gene: TRBJ2-7

CDR3nt: TGCGCCAGCAGTGAGAGGGCCAGGCATCAGCCCCAGCATTTT
CDR3aa: CASSERARHQPQHF
abundance: .
v_gene: TRBV10-1
d_gene: .
j_gene: TRBJ1-5

CDR3nt: TGCGCCAGCCGACAGCTTATGAACACTGAAGCTTTCTTT
CDR3aa: CASRQLMNTEAFF
abundance: .
v_gene: TRBV5-1
d_gene: .
j_gene: TRBJ1-1

CDR3nt: TGTGCCAGCAGCTCCCAGATAGCGGGGGTGGGTACAGATACGCAGTATTTT
CDR3aa: CASSSQIAGVGTDTQYF
abundance: .
v_gene: TRBV7-9
d_gene: TRBD2
j_gene: TRBJ2-3

CDR3nt: TGTGCCAGCAGCCAAGACGGGGGGGCTAGCGGGCTCGAGCAGTACTTC
CDR3aa: CASSQDGGASGLEQYF
abundance: .
v_gene: TRBV3-1/TRBV3-2
d_gene: TRBD2
j_gene: TRBJ2-7

CDR3nt: TGTGCCAGCAGCTTAGTCACTACCGGGACAGGGGGGGTCCAGCAGTACTTC
CDR3aa: CASSLVTTGTGGVQQYF
abundance: .
v_gene: TRBV11-2
d_gene: TRBD1
j_gene: TRBJ2-7

CDR3nt: TGTGCCAGCAGTGAAGGACAGGGAAGGGGTCAGCCCCAGCATTTT
CDR3aa: CASSEGQGRGQPQHF
abundance: .
v_gene: TRBV2
d_gene: TRBD1
j_gene: TRBJ1-5

CDR3nt: TGTGCCAGTAGTGGGGGGGACGGAGCCTCTGGAAACACCATATATTTT
CDR3aa: CASSGGDGASGNTIYF
abundance: .
v_gene: TRBV19
d_gene: .
j_gene: TRBJ1-3

CDR3nt: TGTGCCAGCAGCCCATCCGGGGGCGACGAGCAGTACTTC
CDR3aa: CASSPSGGDEQYF
abundance: .
v_gene: TRBV12-3/TRBV12-4
d_gene: .
j_gene: TRBJ2-7

CDR3nt: TGCGCCAGTAGTGAGTCTTCGGGGAATGGCTACACCTTC
CDR3aa: CASSESSGNGYTF
abundance: .
v_gene: TRBV10-2
d_gene: .
j_gene: TRBJ1-2

CDR3nt: TGTGCCAGCAGTGGGCCTCCTCACCCCTACGAGCAGTACTTC
CDR3aa: CASSGPPHPYEQYF
abundance: .
v_gene: TRBV2
d_gene: .
j_gene: TRBJ2-7

CDR3nt: TGTGCCAGCAGTTACGAGGCAGTGGGGTACGGCTACACCTTC
CDR3aa: CASSYEAVGYGYTF
abundance: .
v_gene: TRBV6-2/TRBV6-3
d_gene: .
j_gene: TRBJ1-2

CDR3nt: TGTGCCAGTAGTAGCCGGGACTCTCCTAGCACAGATACGCAGTATTTT
CDR3aa: CASSSRDSPSTDTQYF
abundance: .
v_gene: TRBV19
d_gene: .
j_gene: TRBJ2-3

CDR3nt: TGTGCCAGCAGTTTCCAGTTTGGAAACACCATATATTTT
CDR3aa: CASSFQFGNTIYF
abundance: .
v_gene: TRBV27
d_gene: .
j_gene: TRBJ1-3

CDR3nt: TGTGCCAGCAGCCAAGTCAAGAGACACGGCAGCTCCTATAATTCACCCCTCCACTTT
CDR3aa: CASSQVKRHGSSYNSPLHF
abundance: .
v_gene: TRBV3-1/TRBV3-2
d_gene: .
j_gene: TRBJ1-6

CDR3nt: TGCGCCAGCAGCCAATTCGGGATTGACTACAATGAGCAGTTCTTC
CDR3aa: CASSQFGIDYNEQFF
abundance: .
v_gene: TRBV4-1
d_gene: .
j_gene: TRBJ2-1

CDR3nt: TGCGCCAGCAGCACCGGACTCGGTGAGGTGACAGATACGCAGTATTTT
CDR3aa: CASSTGLGEVTDTQYF
abundance: .
v_gene: TRBV5-1
d_gene: .
j_gene: TRBJ2-3

CDR3nt: TGCGCCAGCAGCTCTCCCCGGGACAGGGCGAACACTGAAGCTTTCTTT
CDR3aa: CASSSPRDRANTEAFF
abundance: .
v_gene: TRBV4-1
d_gene: TRBD1
j_gene: TRBJ1-1

CDR3nt: TGTGCCAGCAGTTCACAGGGAAACACCATATATTTT
CDR3aa: CASSSQGNTIYF
abundance: .
v_gene: TRBV12-3/TRBV12-4
d_gene: .
j_gene: TRBJ1-3

CDR3nt: TGTGCCAGCAGCCGGGGCCTCGGGTCCTACGAGCAGTACTTC
CDR3aa: CASSRGLGSYEQYF
abundance: .
v_gene: TRBV5-6
d_gene: .
j_gene: TRBJ2-7

CDR3nt: TGTGCCAGCAGGATGGAGAACACTGAAGCTTTCTTT
CDR3aa: CASRMENTEAFF
abundance: .
v_gene: TRBV2
d_gene: .
j_gene: TRBJ1-1

CDR3nt: TGTGCCAGCAGACGACCTACTAGTGAGCAGTTCTTC
CDR3aa: CASRRPTSEQFF
abundance: .
v_gene: TRBV12-3/TRBV12-4
d_gene: .
j_gene: TRBJ2-1

CDR3nt: TGTGCCAGCAGCTTAGTATTGACAGCAAACACTGAAGCTTTCTTT
CDR3aa: CASSLVLTANTEAFF
abundance: .
v_gene: TRBV11-2
d_gene: .
j_gene: TRBJ1-1

CDR3nt: TGTGCCAGCAGTCCGGGACAGGGGGATCAGCCCCAGCATTTT
CDR3aa: CASSPGQGDQPQHF
abundance: .
v_gene: TRBV6-5
d_gene: TRBD1
j_gene: TRBJ1-5

CDR3nt: TGTGCCAGCAGCTCCACCGGGAATTCACCCCTCCACTTT
CDR3aa: CASSSTGNSPLHF
abundance: .
v_gene: TRBV7-3
d_gene: .
j_gene: TRBJ1-6

CDR3nt: TGTGCCAGCAGTTACTCTTACAGTAAACACCGGGGAGCTGTTTTT
CDR3aa: CASSYSYSKHRGAVF
abundance: .
v_gene: TRBV6-5
d_gene: .
j_gene: TRBJ2-2